These 5 T cell receptor beta chains came from one sample sequenced in a study of beta chain features in type 1 diabetes. All of the isolated RNA was reverse transcribed, so expressed TCRB transcripts were sequenced. Clones were sequenced by immunoSEQ multiplex PCR, and TCRdb holds only the in-frame ones, with some missing. The sample holds some 270,000 clones, approximately 8% seen once. The specimen was central memory CD4+ T cells from blood. Receptor source: a woman aged 18-29 years in good health.

V is TRBV9 and J is TRBJ2-7, with 14 bases fitting TRBD2. Per the germline V gene, CDR1 is SGDLS and CDR2 is YYNGEE. The CDR3 consists of 16 residues. The V and J ends lost 0 bases and 6 bases, in that order; junction bases with no gene match: 5. CDR3 DNA sequence: TGTGCCAGCAGCGTAGGGGGACTAGCGGGAGTGTTCGAGCAGTACTTC. Translated: CASSVGGLAGVFEQYF.

There are a few counts of this clone. The chain carries TRBV7-2 and TRBJ1-2; TRBD1 matches at 7 bases. The V gene end was trimmed by 5 bases and the J gene end by 0 bases; junction bases not matched to a gene: 6. Germline V gene sequence: CDR1 SGHTA, CDR2 FQGNSA. This CDR3 is built from 15 residues. CDR3 sequence: CASSIDRAPNYGYTF. The CDR3 DNA sequence: TGTGCCAGCAGCATAGACAGGGCCCCTAACTATGGCTACACCTTC.

The rearrangement uses TRBV6-1 and TRBJ2-3, with 9 bases aligning to TRBD2. V dropped 8 bases and J dropped 4; count of bases not matched to a gene: 7. Germline V gene sequence: CDR1 MNHNS, CDR2 SASEGT. CDR3 length equals 14 residues. The DNA for the CDR3 is TGTGCCAGCCGACCCGGGACTAGCTCAGATACGCAGTATTTT. Protein: CASRPGTSSDTQYF.

The chain combines TRBV5-1 with TRBJ2-2; D remains ambiguous. This CDR3 region has 19 residues. Trimming left V 0 bases short and J 4 bases short, with 22 bases between. The V gene's germline CDR1 is SGHRS and CDR2 YFSETQ. The CDR3 reads CASSLVAPSKSTSTGELFF. The CDR3 DNA reads TGCGCCAGCAGCTTGGTGGCTCCGTCGAAGTCCACCTCCACCGGGGAGCTGTTTTTT.

The chain has TRBV11-3 and TRBJ1-4; 10 positions match TRBD1. The CDR3 has 14 residues. Losses at the gene ends were 3 bases for V and 8 bases for J; bases not matched to a gene: 3. Germline V gene lookup returns CDR1 SGHNT and CDR2 YENEEA. The CDR3 DNA follows: TGTGCCAGCAGCTTGGGACAGGGGCAAGAAAAACTGTTTTTT. It specifies CASSLGQGQEKLFF. Looking up the rest from reference TRBV11-3 and TRBJ1-4 gives the full variable domain: EAGVVQSPRYKIIEKKQPVAFWCNPISGHNTLYWYLQNLGQGPELLIRYENEEAVDDSQLPKDRFSAERLKGVDSTLKIQPAELGDSAVYLCASSLGQGQEKLFFGSGTQLSVL.